The sequence of this T cell receptor beta chain was determined in a study of control samples from healthy donors and cancer patients. V lost 3 bases and J lost 3, with 14 bases in between. CDR1 is ENHRY, CDR2 SYGVKD, per germline. This CDR3 region has 15 residues. The protocol was immunoSEQ multiplex PCR, while the TCRdb copy is restricted to in-frame clones and leaves out a portion. The sample lists roughly 130,000 clones; around nine tenths were seen once. This chain connects TRBV10-3 to TRBJ2-5, with D perhaps given as TRBD1 or TRBD2 (6 bases each). This receptor was taken from a man over 45 in good health. The specimen sequenced was blood. The CDR3, as DNA: TGTGCCATCAGTGATGTGGGGGGCCGTGAAGAGACCCAGTACTTC. Translated, it gives CAISDVGGREETQYF.